The 23 T cell receptor beta chains given below trace back to one sample, sequenced in a study of response to subunit inactivated influenza vaccine. One entry per CDR3 protein results from TCRdb running MiXCR on the RT-PCR reads. The sample yields some 550,000 distinct CDR3 sequences, around 21% seen once. This sample was also put to use in a study of T cells expressing NK-cell markers. This second report adds: TCR beta cDNA was generated via 5'RACE template switching incorporating UMIs.

The input for sequencing was CD4+ T cells sorted from PBMCs, taken 11 to 12 days after vaccination. All receptors derive from a man aged 45-65 years who received an inactivated influenza vaccine.

This clonotype was detected only a few times. The chain couples TRBV11-2 to TRBJ1-1, with D unclear. V was trimmed by 0 bases and J by 5 bases, leaving 13 bases between them. The CDR3 has 15 amino acids. The germline gives CDR1 SGHAT, CDR2 FQNNGV. CDR3: CASSLDAGAGTEAFF. The CDR3 DNA follows: TGTGCCAGCAGCTTAGATGCAGGCGCCGGGACTGAAGCTTTCTTT.

This clonotype was seen repeatedly, ten times or more. The chain combines TRBV24-1 with TRBJ2-6, with D unclear. CDR3 length: 16 residues. V gave up 5 bases and J gave up 0 bases, with 10 bases separating them. The V gene's germline CDR1 is KGHDR and CDR2 SFDVKD. The CDR3 DNA reads TGTGCCACCAGTGCCCTAAGCCGCTCTGGGGCCAACGTCCTGACTTTC. This sequence encodes CATSALSRSGANVLTF.

The chain is built from TRBV7-3 and TRBJ2-2; TRBD2 aligns across 10 bases. After removal of 1 base from V and 2 bases from J, the junction contained 4 bases not matched to a gene. This CDR3 has 17 amino acids. Germline CDR1 is SGHTA and CDR2 is FQGTGA. In DNA form, the CDR3 reads TGTGCCAGCAGCTTAAACCCACTAGCGGGAAACACCGGGGAGCTGTTTTTT. Amino acids: CASSLNPLAGNTGELFF.

V and J are TRBV5-6 and TRBJ2-1, with D uncertain. V was pared by 0 bases and J by 7 bases, with 14 bases between. CDR1 and CDR2 (germline): SGHDT, YYEEEE. The CDR3 sequence is 15 residues long. In nucleotides, the CDR3 is TGTGCCAGCAGCTTGGGGGCAGACGCTGGGAATGAGCAGTTCTTC. Translated: CASSLGADAGNEQFF.

This clonotype was recorded a few times. The chain is built from TRBV5-1 and TRBJ2-3; D is perhaps TRBD2 (6 bases). Trimming shortened V by 4 bases and J by 2 bases, and 14 bases separated the two germline ends. CDR3 length: 15 amino acids. CDR1 and CDR2 from the germline V gene are SGHRS and YFSETQ. CDR3 residues: CASSLSAGNTDTQYF. CDR3 DNA sequence: TGCGCCAGCAGCCTTTCCGCGGGAAACACAGATACGCAGTATTTT.

V and J are TRBV6-2 or TRBV6-3 and TRBJ2-1; D is ambiguous. The germline V and J ends were trimmed by 2 bases and 9 bases, with 8 bases remaining between them. This CDR3 comprises 12 residues. The germline CDR1 and CDR2 sequences are MNHEY and SVGEGT. The CDR3 protein is CASSYPLGEQFF. CDR3 nucleotide sequence: TGTGCCAGCAGTTACCCTTTGGGTGAGCAGTTCTTC.

The J gene is TRBJ1-4, the V gene TRBV3-1; D is unresolved. V was clipped by 4 bases and J by 7 bases, with 16 bases between them. Germline lookup yields CDR1 LGHDT and CDR2 YNNKEL (reference sequence). This CDR3 is built from 15 residues. The CDR3 sequence: CASSPSQTLGEKLFF. The CDR3 DNA reads as TGTGCCAGCAGCCCCAGCCAAACCTTGGGTGAAAAACTGTTTTTT.

The chain recombines TRBV7-2 with TRBJ2-5; no clear D gene. V lost 5 bases to trimming and J lost 5 bases, with 12 bases between them. Germline CDR1 SGHTA, CDR2 FQGNSA. This CDR3 is built from 13 residues. The CDR3 DNA sequence: TGTGCCAGCAGCCCGGCTAGTGCTGAGACCCAGTACTTC. Amino acids: CASSPASAETQYF.

This clonotype was observed a handful of times. The chain uses TRBV24-1 and TRBJ2-7, with TRBD2 matching 10 bases. The J segment lost 0 bases and the V segment lost 12 bases, leaving 19 bases of the junction unmatched. Germline V gene lookup returns CDR1 KGHDR and CDR2 SFDVKD. The CDR3 has 18 residues. The CDR3 DNA reads as TGTGCCCCCCTCAAGTATGTTAGCGGGGGGCCGAACTCCTACGAGCAGTACTTC. Translating gives CAPLKYVSGGPNSYEQYF.

V is TRBV3-1 and J is TRBJ2-7; D may be TRBD1 or TRBD2 (5 bases each). V shed 1 base and J shed 12 bases, with 16 bases lying between them. The CDR3 covers 13 residues. From germline, CDR1 is LGHDT and CDR2 YNNKEL (reference sequence). This CDR3 is CASSQGRRDVMYF. In DNA, the CDR3 is TGTGCCAGCAGCCAAGGGCGCCGGGACGTGATGTACTTC.

This chain uses TRBV6-1 with TRBJ2-1; the D is unclear. The germline gives CDR1 MNHNS, CDR2 SASEGT. The CDR3 spans 13 residues. Trimming stripped 2 bases from V and 3 bases from J, with 5 bases between. As DNA, the CDR3 is TGTGCCAGCAGTGAAAACGGCTACAATGAGCAGTTCTTC. It specifies CASSENGYNEQFF.

J is TRBJ2-7 and V is TRBV29-1; 11 nucleotides agree with TRBD2. V dropped 3 bases and J dropped 7; count of bases not matched to a gene: 17. CDR3 length equals 17 residues. The V gene's germline CDR1 is SQVTM and CDR2 ANQGSEA. Here the CDR3 reads CSVEVGLAGGPGGEQYF. CDR3 sequence (DNA): TGCAGCGTTGAGGTAGGTCTAGCGGGAGGACCCGGTGGAGAGCAGTACTTC.

This clonotype was found a few times. CDR3 sequence (DNA): TGTGCCAGCAGCCCAGCCGGGGTCTTTAACTATGGCTACACCTTC. This translates into CASSPAGVFNYGYTF. The chain carries TRBV7-6 and TRBJ1-2, with unresolved D. The germline V gene has CDR1 SGHVS and CDR2 FNYEAQ. The CDR3 is 15 amino acids. V lost 5 bases and J lost 1, with 14 bases in between.

This clonotype has a handful of counts. This sequence joins TRBV7-2 and TRBJ2-7; 8 bases match TRBD2. The CDR3 covers 14 residues. The germline CDR1 and CDR2 sequences are SGHTA and FQGNSA. V lost 5 bases to trimming and J lost 2 bases; unmatched junction nucleotides: 5. The CDR3 nucleotides are TGTGCCAGCAGCCGGGAGGGTCCTGCCTACGAGCAGTACTTC. Encoded protein: CASSREGPAYEQYF.

V and J are TRBV12-3 or TRBV12-4 and TRBJ1-4, with no clear D. This CDR3 comprises 15 residues. V lost 6 bases and J lost 4, with 15 bases in between. CDR3 in DNA: TGTGCCAGCAGCCCCGAGGGAAGTAGTAATGAAAAACTGTTTTTT. Its translation: CASSPEGSSNEKLFF.

V is TRBV20-1 and J is TRBJ1-2; D is undetermined. CDR3 size: 12 residues. V dropped 5 bases and J dropped 11 bases, with 18 bases sitting between them. CDR1 is DFQATT and CDR2 is SNEGSKA in the germline V gene (reference sequence). CDR3 DNA sequence: TGCAGTGCTCCCCGATCGGGAGGGATGTACACCTTC. It specifies CSAPRSGGMYTF.

This sequence joins TRBV4-3 and TRBJ2-7; perhaps TRBD1 as D (6 bases). Germline V gene lookup returns CDR1 LGHNA and CDR2 YSLEER. The CDR3 spans 16 residues. Trimming removed 2 bases at V and 3 bases at J, with 17 bases between. The CDR3 sequence is CASSQTPGATVYEQYF. For the CDR3, the DNA is TGCGCCAGCAGCCAAACTCCAGGGGCCACCGTCTACGAGCAGTACTTC.

This clonotype was recorded only once. The chain combines TRBV20-1 with TRBJ2-7, with 7 bases identical to TRBD1. Germline V lookup: CDR1 DFQATT, CDR2 SNEGSKA (reference sequence). V dropped 4 bases and J dropped 5; count of bases not matched to a gene: 2. The CDR3 is made up of 11 amino acids. The chain's CDR3 is CSAMTGNEQYF. Here the CDR3 DNA reads TGCAGTGCTATGACAGGGAACGAGCAGTACTTC.

The rearrangement links TRBV15 to TRBJ2-4; no clear D gene. The CDR3 has 9 amino acids. Germline V gene sequence: CDR1 LNHNV, CDR2 YYDKDF (reference sequence). V gave up 7 bases and J gave up 5 bases, with 0 bases separating them. The CDR3 sequence: CATKNIQYF. CDR3 sequence (DNA): TGTGCCACCAAAAACATTCAGTACTTC.

This clonotype was recorded at least ten times. The chain recombines TRBV6-2 or TRBV6-3 with TRBJ1-1; D is undetermined. This CDR3 has 14 residues. Germline CDR1 MNHEY, CDR2 SVGEGT. Trimming took off 6 bases at V and 0 bases at J, with 11 bases between the two ends. The CDR3 region is CASRTPEVNTEAFF. As DNA, the CDR3 is TGTGCCAGCAGGACCCCCGAGGTGAACACTGAAGCTTTCTTT.

The V call is TRBV20-1, the J call TRBJ2-3; 14 bases align to TRBD2. Germline values: CDR1 DFQATT, CDR2 SNEGSKA (reference sequence). V was clipped by 3 bases and J by 0 bases; unmatched bases: 5. The CDR3 length is 17 residues. For the CDR3, the DNA is TGCAGTGCTAGGGGGACTAGCGGGGGCCTTAGCACAGATACGCAGTATTTT. Translating it yields CSARGTSGGLSTDTQYF.

Turning to this clonotype: One end of the junction is discordant with germline, which a read error may explain. This sequence joins TRBV28 and TRBJ2-4; 7 bases align to TRBD1. Per the germline V gene, CDR1 is MDHEN and CDR2 is SYDVKM. The CDR3 extends over 11 amino acids. Here the CDR3 reads CASSTPGQQSF. DNA for the CDR3: TGTGCCAGCAGTACCCCGGGACAGCAAAGTTTC.

This clonotype was observed many times. This chain links TRBV5-1 with TRBJ2-1; possibly TRBD1 or TRBD2 for D (5 bases each). The CDR3 sequence is 16 residues long. Germline lookup yields CDR1 SGHRS and CDR2 YFSETQ. V lost 4 bases and J lost 7, with 21 bases in between. CDR3 coding DNA: TGCGCCAGCAGCGGGGGATTGGCGACAACGGGGAATGAGCAGTTCTTC. Protein sequence: CASSGGLATTGNEQFF.